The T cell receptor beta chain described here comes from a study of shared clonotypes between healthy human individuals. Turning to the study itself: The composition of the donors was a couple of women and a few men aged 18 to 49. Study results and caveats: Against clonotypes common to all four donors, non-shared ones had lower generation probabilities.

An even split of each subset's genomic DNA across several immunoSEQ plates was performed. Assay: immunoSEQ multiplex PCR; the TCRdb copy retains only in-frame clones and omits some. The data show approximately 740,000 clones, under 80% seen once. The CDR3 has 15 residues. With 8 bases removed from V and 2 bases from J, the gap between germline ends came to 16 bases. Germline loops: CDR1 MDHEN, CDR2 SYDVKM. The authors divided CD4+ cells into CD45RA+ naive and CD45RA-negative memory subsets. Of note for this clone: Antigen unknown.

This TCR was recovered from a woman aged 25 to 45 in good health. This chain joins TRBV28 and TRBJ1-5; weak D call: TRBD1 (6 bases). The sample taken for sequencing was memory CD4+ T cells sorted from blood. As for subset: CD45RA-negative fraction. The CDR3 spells CASRGGAGGNQPQHF. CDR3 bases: TGTGCCAGCCGCGGGGGGGCAGGGGGCAATCAGCCCCAGCATTTT.